These 32 T cell receptor beta chains came from one sample sequenced in a study of T cell changes during pregnancy in multiple sclerosis. The table came from immunoSEQ multiplex PCR; TCRdb's copy has only in-frame clones and leaves some out. In the table there are roughly 64,000 clones, under 95% of which are singletons. The source was peripheral blood, collected in the second trimester of pregnancy. These receptors were collected from a female donor with multiple sclerosis, enrolled in a pregnancy study.

V and J are TRBV11-1 and TRBJ2-3, with 7 bases identical to TRBD2. Unmatched junction bases numbered 1, after V lost 6 bases and J lost 1 base. This CDR3 comprises 13 residues. CDR1 and CDR2 (germline): SGHAT, FQDESV (reference sequence). The CDR3 loop is CASRSGGTDTQYF. The CDR3 bases are TGTGCCAGCAGGAGCGGGGGCACAGATACGCAGTATTTT.

The V call is TRBV5-4, the J call TRBJ1-4, with 8 positions matching TRBD1. Losses at the gene ends were 2 bases for V and 10 bases for J; bases not matched to a gene: 7. Germline V gives CDR1 SGHNT, CDR2 YYREEE (reference sequence). This CDR3 is 14 amino acids long. CDR3 residues: CASSLGGQGGKLFF. CDR3 in DNA: TGTGCCAGCAGCTTAGGAGGACAGGGCGGAAAACTGTTTTTT.

The chain links TRBV6-5 to TRBJ1-1; D uncertain. Germline CDR1 MNHEY, CDR2 SVGAGI. The CDR3 is 13 amino acids. With 7 bases removed from V and 3 bases from J, the gap between germline ends came to 12 bases. The CDR3 loop is CASNPGIYTEAFF. The CDR3, as DNA: TGTGCCAGCAATCCGGGAATCTACACTGAAGCTTTCTTT.

V and J are TRBV5-6 and TRBJ1-1; maybe TRBD1 (5 bases). Trimming stripped 1 base from V and 0 bases from J, with 19 bases between. The length of the CDR3 is 18 residues. The germline gives CDR1 SGHDT, CDR2 YYEEEE. This CDR3 reads CASSLRLGLTLMNTEAFF. CDR3 sequence (DNA): TGTGCCAGCAGCTTGAGGCTGGGACTGACCTTGATGAACACTGAAGCTTTCTTT.

The chain employs TRBV29-1 and TRBJ2-3; D unresolved. This CDR3 has 13 amino acids. Germline V gene lookup returns CDR1 SQVTM and CDR2 ANQGSEA. Trimming took off 3 bases at V and 0 bases at J, with 7 bases between the two ends. CDR3: CSVDISSTDTQYF. The CDR3 DNA reads TGCAGCGTTGATATATCTAGCACAGATACGCAGTATTTT.

This chain connects TRBV4-2 to TRBJ2-2; TRBD2 matches 10 bases. The V segment lost 2 bases and the J segment 7 bases; nucleotides outside the gene matches: 10. In germline, CDR1 is LGHNA, CDR2 YNFKEQ. This CDR3 has 17 amino acids. The CDR3 spells CASSQSGSGGEGGELFF. The CDR3 region has the DNA TGTGCCAGCAGCCAATCTGGAAGCGGGGGGGAGGGCGGGGAGCTGTTTTTT.

This rearrangement joins TRBV15 to TRBJ1-2; TRBD1 is a possible D gene (5 bases). Between the trimmed V and J ends, which lost 5 bases and 8 bases, there was a span of 15 bases. The V gene's germline CDR1 is LNHNV and CDR2 YYDKDF (reference sequence). CDR3 size: 13 residues. The CDR3 DNA sequence: TGTGCCACCAGCGGACGACAGAGGAGCGGCTACACCTTC. This translates into CATSGRQRSGYTF. Based on the CDR3 plus reference TRBV15 and TRBJ1-2, the full variable domain is DAMVIQNPRYQVTQFGKPVTLSCSQTLNHNVMYWYQQKSSQAPKLLFHYYDKDFNNEADTPDNFQSRRPNTSFCFLDIRSPGLGDTAMYLCATSGRQRSGYTFGSGTRLTVV.

The chain has TRBV2 and TRBJ1-2; no definite D call. This CDR3 contains 14 residues. Germline V gene data show CDR1 as SNHLY and CDR2 as FYNNEI. V lost 6 bases to trimming and J lost 4 bases, with 15 bases between them. The CDR3, as DNA: TGTGCCAGCAGCTCCACCCTTTACAGCTATGGCTACACCTTC. This encodes CASSSTLYSYGYTF.

As DNA, the CDR3 is TGTGCCTGGAGTGTGACGGACAGGATTTACACTGAAGCTTTCTTT. Protein: CAWSVTDRIYTEAFF. The rearrangement uses TRBV30 and TRBJ1-1; 7 nucleotides match TRBD1. The CDR3 contains 15 residues. Per germline, CDR1 GTSNPN and CDR2 SVGIG (reference sequence). V was pared by 0 bases and J by 3 bases, with 7 bases of the junction left unmatched. The entire variable domain, with the rest obtained from reference TRBV30 and TRBJ1-1, is as follows: SQTIHQWPATLVQPVGSPLSLECTVEGTSNPNLYWYRQAAGRGLQLLFYSVGIGQISSEVPQNLSASRPQDRQFILSSKKLLLSDSGFYLCAWSVTDRIYTEAFFGQGTRLTVV.

This clone was detected once. The rearrangement joins TRBV21-1 to TRBJ1-2. TRBV21-1 is an annotated pseudogene. The CDR3 extends over 15 amino acids. In nucleotides, the CDR3 is TGTGCCAGCAGCTGGGTGGGGAGGGAACGATATGGCTACACCTTC. It codes for CASSWVGRERYGYTF.

This clone was counted a few times. Mismatch with germline at one junction end may stem from a read error. The chain uses TRBV7-7 and TRBJ1-1; tentative D call: TRBD1 (6 bases). Germline values: CDR1 SSHAT, CDR2 FNYEAQ (reference sequence). The CDR3 loop spans 14 amino acids. CDR3 loop: CASSKRGKNTEAFF. As DNA, the CDR3 is TGTGCTAGCAGCAAAAGGGGGAAGAACACTGAAGCTTTCTTT.

Comments on this clone: This CDR3 is also generated by other DNA sequences in the sample. The V gene is TRBV7-3, the J gene TRBJ1-1; TRBD1 is a possible D gene (6 bases). The V end lost 0 bases, the J end lost 3 bases, and 8 bases lay between the germline ends. Germline V gene data show CDR1 as SGHTA and CDR2 as FQGTGA. The CDR3 spans 14 residues. CDR3 bases: TGTGCCAGCAGCTTAACAGGGGGGGACACTGAAGCTTTCTTT. It is translated as CASSLTGGDTEAFF.

The chain uses TRBV5-4 and TRBJ1-2; tentative D call: TRBD1 (6 bases). This CDR3 is 13 amino acids long. Trimming left V 4 bases short and J 4 bases short, with 11 bases between. Germline CDR1 and CDR2: SGHNT and YYREEE (reference sequence). The CDR3 nucleotides read TGTGCCAGCAGCCCCGGACAGACCTATGGCTACACCTTC. Its translation is CASSPGQTYGYTF.

The DNA for the CDR3 is TGTGCCAGCAGTGGGGGGACAGGGATCACAGATACGCAGTATTTT. Its protein product is CASSGGTGITDTQYF. The chain has TRBV27 and TRBJ2-3; TRBD1 agrees at 9 bases. With V trimmed by 5 bases and J by 2 bases, 5 bases remained unmatched. Germline CDR1 and CDR2: MNHEY and SMNVEV (reference sequence). CDR3 length equals 15 residues.

The chain combines TRBV15 with TRBJ2-2; D is possibly TRBD2 (6 bases). V shed 6 bases and J shed 2 bases, with 7 bases lying between them. The CDR3 length is 13 residues. Germline values: CDR1 LNHNV, CDR2 YYDKDF (reference sequence). CDR3 in amino acids: CATRGLNTGELFF. In DNA, the CDR3 is TGTGCCACCAGGGGACTTAACACCGGGGAGCTGTTTTTT.

This sequence joins TRBV27 and TRBJ1-6; no clear D. CDR1 is MNHEY, CDR2 SMNVEV, per germline (reference sequence). The CDR3 is 14 amino acids. Here the CDR3 reads CASRRSSYNSPLHF. CDR3 bases: TGTGCGAGCCGCCGGAGCTCCTATAATTCACCCCTCCACTTT.

This chain connects TRBV5-1 to TRBJ1-6; a possible D gene is TRBD1 (6 bases). The CDR3 spans 14 residues. CDR1 is SGHRS, CDR2 YFSETQ, per germline. Trimming pared 0 bases from V and 7 bases from J, leaving 8 bases between. The CDR3 sequence is CASSLDRVNSPLHF. The DNA for the CDR3 is TGCGCCAGCAGCTTGGACAGGGTCAATTCACCCCTCCACTTT.

This clone has a handful of counts. The chain links TRBV14 to TRBJ1-2; D possibly corresponds to TRBD1 (5 bases). Trimming took 1 base from V and 3 from J, leaving 21 bases between them. CDR1 and CDR2 from the germline V gene are SGHDN and FVKESK. CDR3 size: 18 residues. CDR3 protein: CASSQGWRGMTLYYGYTF. As DNA, the CDR3 is TGTGCCAGCAGCCAAGGATGGAGGGGAATGACTCTTTACTATGGCTACACCTTC.

Note on this clone: The junction departs from germline at one end; a sequencing error may be responsible. The chain couples TRBV5-1 to TRBJ1-2; D is perhaps TRBD1 (5 bases). CDR1 SGHRS and CDR2 YFSETQ come from the germline V gene. This CDR3 is 13 amino acids long. This CDR3 is CASSLGGVYGYTF. CDR3 coding DNA: TGCGCCAGCAGTTTGGGGGGAGTCTATGGCTACACCTTC. Full variable domain (rest looked up from reference TRBV5-1 and TRBJ1-2): KAGVTQTPRYLIKTRGQQVTLSCSPISGHRSVSWYQQTPGQGLQFLFEYFSETQRNKGNFPGRFSGRQFSNSRSEMNVSTLELGDSALYLCASSLGGVYGYTFGSGTRLTVV.

V gene TRBV4-3 combines with J gene TRBJ2-6; D not certain. Per the germline V gene, CDR1 is LGHNA and CDR2 is YSLEER. This CDR3 has 17 amino acids. V was shortened by 1 base and J by 0 bases, with 10 bases between the two germline ends. The CDR3, as DNA: TGCGCCAGCAGCCAAGTGCCCTCGAGCTCTGGGGCCAACGTCCTGACTTTC. It specifies CASSQVPSSSGANVLTF.

This clone was found once. The V and J genes are TRBV6-5 and TRBJ2-1, with D maybe TRBD2 (5 bases). Trimming removed 4 bases at V and 4 bases at J, with 17 bases between. The CDR3 runs to 16 residues. Looked up from germline, CDR1 is MNHEY and CDR2 is SVGAGI. The CDR3 loop reads CASSLTDYPLYNEQFF. As DNA, the CDR3 is TGTGCCAGCAGTTTAACCGACTATCCGCTTTACAATGAGCAGTTCTTC.

The chain has TRBV5-1 and TRBJ1-2, with D possibly TRBD1 on 6 matching bases. CDR1 SGHRS and CDR2 YFSETQ come from the germline V gene. This CDR3 is built from 14 residues. Trimming took off 5 bases at V and 4 bases at J, with 15 bases between the two ends. CDR3 in DNA: TGCGCCAGCAGAATCGGGCCACAGGGCTATGGCTACACCTTC. The encoded protein is CASRIGPQGYGYTF.

The rearrangement joins TRBV6-1 to TRBJ1-2; possible D gene TRBD1, 5 bases. Germline V CDR1 and CDR2: MNHNS, SASEGT. The CDR3 totals 15 residues. Deletions cut 1 base from V and 4 bases from J, with 13 bases between. This CDR3 reads CASSEGQGSIYGYTF. DNA of the CDR3: TGTGCCAGCAGTGAAGGGCAGGGAAGTATCTATGGCTACACCTTC.

The rearrangement joins TRBV11-2 to TRBJ2-7; the match to TRBD1 covers 7 bases. Per germline, CDR1 SGHAT and CDR2 FQNNGV. V lost 5 bases and J lost 4; bases outside the gene matches: 11. This CDR3 has 15 amino acids. CDR3 sequence (DNA): TGTGCCAGCAGCCGTAACAACAGGGGTCGATACGAGCAGTACTTC. This sequence encodes CASSRNNRGRYEQYF.

This chain uses TRBV6-1 with TRBJ2-3; no clear D gene. The germline V gene has CDR1 MNHNS and CDR2 SASEGT. The CDR3 consists of 14 residues. V was shortened by 6 bases and J by 5 bases, with 15 bases between the two germline ends. The DNA for the CDR3 is TGTGCCAGCAGCCTCGCCCCCAGAGGAGATACGCAGTATTTT. Protein: CASSLAPRGDTQYF.

This clone was detected only once. The chain couples TRBV9 to TRBJ1-4; D might be TRBD1 (6 bases). Trimming removed 4 bases at V and 5 bases at J, with 21 bases between. The CDR3 consists of 17 residues. Germline V lookup: CDR1 SGDLS, CDR2 YYNGEE. The DNA of the CDR3 is TGTGCCAGCAGCCCCCGTCCAGGGGCCGCCACGAATGAAAAACTGTTTTTT. Protein product: CASSPRPGAATNEKLFF.

The CDR3 sequence: CASSERDRDDQPQHF. The DNA for the CDR3 is TGTGCCAGCAGTGAGAGGGACAGGGATGATCAGCCCCAGCATTTT. The rearrangement joins TRBV2 to TRBJ1-5, with 9 bases matching TRBD1. CDR1 and CDR2 from the germline V gene are SNHLY and FYNNEI. With 3 bases clipped from V and 5 bases from J, the junction kept 5 bases outside the gene matches. This CDR3 has 15 amino acids. Full variable domain (remainder filled in from reference TRBV2 and TRBJ1-5): EPEVTQTPSHQVTQMGQEVILRCVPISNHLYFYWYRQILGQKVEFLVSFYNNEISEKSEIFDDQFSVERPDGSNFTLKIRSTKLEDSAMYFCASSERDRDDQPQHFGDGTRLSIL.

The genes are TRBV6-6 and TRBJ2-7; TRBD1 matches at 10 bases. The CDR3 loop spans 14 amino acids. V shed 5 bases, J shed 3 bases, and the junction held 4 bases outside the gene matches. In germline, CDR1 is MNHNY, CDR2 SVGAGI (reference sequence). The CDR3 region has the DNA TGTGCCAGCAGTGACAGGGGGCAGGGCTACGAGCAGTACTTC. Translating it yields CASSDRGQGYEQYF.

The rearrangement uses TRBV6-4 and TRBJ2-3, with TRBD1 matching over 7 bases. Trimming removed 2 bases from V and 5 bases from J; junction bases left unmatched: 7. This CDR3 region has 15 residues. Looked up from germline, CDR1 is MRHNA and CDR2 is SNTAGT. The DNA of the CDR3 is TGTGCCAGCAGTGACGACAGGGACACCGAAGATACGCAGTATTTT. Residues: CASSDDRDTEDTQYF.

This chain's CDR3 is CASSTPTGVPNTEAFF. DNA for the CDR3: TGTGCCAGTAGTACCCCGACAGGGGTCCCTAACACTGAAGCTTTCTTT. This chain joins TRBV19 and TRBJ1-1, with 8 bases that match TRBD1. The CDR3 consists of 16 residues. The germline CDR1 and CDR2 sequences are LNHDA and SQIVND (reference sequence). V lost 4 bases, J lost 2 bases, and 9 bases stayed unmatched.

The chain recombines TRBV9 with TRBJ2-5; a possible D gene is TRBD1 (7 bases). V dropped 4 bases and J dropped 5 bases, with 15 bases sitting between them. Germline V CDR1 and CDR2: SGDLS, YYNGEE. The CDR3 consists of 14 residues. CDR3 region: CASSPQGGGETQYF. The CDR3 DNA follows: TGTGCCAGCAGCCCTCAGGGGGGCGGGGAGACCCAGTACTTC. The full variable domain, its missing parts supplied by reference TRBV9 and TRBJ2-5, is DSGVTQTPKHLITATGQRVTLRCSPRSGDLSVYWYQQSLDQGLQFLIQYYNGEERAKGNILERFSAQQFPDLHSELNLSSLELGDSALYFCASSPQGGGETQYFGPGTRLLVL.

The V gene is TRBV6-1, the J gene TRBJ2-1, with D maybe TRBD1 (6 bases). CDR1 is MNHNS, CDR2 SASEGT, per germline. This CDR3 is 13 amino acids long. V was shortened by 5 bases and J by 4 bases, with 9 bases between the two germline ends. The CDR3 sequence is CASSNREYNEQFF. In nucleotides, the CDR3 is TGTGCCAGCAGTAACAGGGAGTACAATGAGCAGTTCTTC.